These 22 T cell receptor beta chains share one sample of origin, sequenced in a study of blood T cell repertoires in COVID-19. Only in-frame clones appear in the TCRdb table, and some are missing; sequencing was by immunoSEQ multiplex PCR. The repertoire holds 250,000 to 300,000 clones, with roughly 93% as singletons. Sequenced sample: PBMCs or T cells enriched from blood (not recorded which). These receptor sequences come from a woman aged 40-49 years with acute COVID-19.

The CDR3 loop reads CASSSNTGNSGNTIYF. In DNA form, the CDR3 reads TGTGCCAGCAGCTCCAATACGGGAAACTCTGGAAACACCATATATTTT. The chain combines TRBV7-9 with TRBJ1-3; D ambiguous. The V and J ends lost 4 bases and 0 bases respectively, with 13 bases between them. The CDR3 runs to 16 residues. Germline V CDR1 and CDR2: SEHNR, FQNEAQ (reference sequence).

The gene calls are TRBV7-2 and TRBJ2-1; the match to TRBD2 covers 9 bases. The CDR3 covers 13 residues. Per germline, CDR1 SGHTA and CDR2 FQGNSA. J gave up 15 bases and V 7 bases, and 13 bases lay outside the gene matches. CDR3 coding DNA: TGTGCCAGCACGCCAGATTGGCTAGCGGGATGGTTCTTC. Its protein product is CASTPDWLAGWFF.

The chain employs TRBV25-1 and TRBJ1-1; TRBD1 is a possible D gene (6 bases). Trimming left V 4 bases short and J 6 bases short, with 12 bases between. CDR3 length: 13 amino acids. CDR1 and CDR2 (germline): MGHDK, SYGVNS. In DNA, the CDR3 is TGTGCCAGCAGTGCCACAGGGACGGCTGAAGCTTTCTTT. Its protein is CASSATGTAEAFF.

This clone has a single count. The chain uses TRBV5-1 and TRBJ1-1; D is possibly TRBD1 (5 bases). Germline V gives CDR1 SGHRS, CDR2 YFSETQ. The CDR3 consists of 15 residues. V was shortened by 0 bases and J by 7 bases, with 16 bases between the two germline ends. The CDR3 region is CASSLEGKGLGEAFF. In DNA, the CDR3 is TGCGCCAGCAGCTTGGAGGGGAAGGGCCTTGGTGAAGCTTTCTTT.

DNA for the CDR3: TGTGCCAGCAGTTTTCGCAGGGGCCGTGAAAAACTGTTTTTT. This sequence encodes CASSFRRGREKLFF. This chain connects TRBV27 to TRBJ1-4; D possibly corresponds to TRBD1 (6 bases). Per the germline V gene, CDR1 is MNHEY and CDR2 is SMNVEV (reference sequence). V gave up 3 bases and J gave up 7 bases, with 12 bases separating them. The CDR3 has 14 residues.

This rearrangement joins TRBV24-1 to TRBJ2-3, with 9 bases identical to TRBD1. CDR3 size: 16 residues. V lost 1 base, J lost 0 bases, and 1 base stayed unmatched. CDR1 is KGHDR and CDR2 is SFDVKD in the germline V gene. CDR3 amino acids: CATSDLGTGSTDTQYF. CDR3 DNA sequence: TGTGCCACCAGTGATTTAGGGACAGGGAGCACAGATACGCAGTATTTT.

J is TRBJ1-3 and V is TRBV6-6; D is unclear. This CDR3 comprises 16 residues. Germline values: CDR1 MNHNY, CDR2 SVGAGI (reference sequence). The germline V and J ends were trimmed by 2 bases and 2 bases, with 13 bases remaining between them. The CDR3 DNA follows: TGTGCCAGCAGTTACCCCCGAACAGACGCTGGAAACACCATATATTTT. It is translated as CASSYPRTDAGNTIYF.

The rearrangement links TRBV25-1 to TRBJ1-5; a weak D match, TRBD1 (5 bases). Trimming took 3 bases from V and 5 from J, leaving 5 bases between them. The CDR3 sequence is 12 residues long. Germline CDR1 reads MGHDK; CDR2 reads SYGVNS. DNA for the CDR3: TGTGCCAGCAGTGACAGGGATCAGCCCCAGCATTTT. It translates to CASSDRDQPQHF.

The CDR3 protein is CASSLQTALNTEAFF. The CDR3 DNA sequence: TGTGCCAGCAGTTTACAGACAGCCTTGAACACTGAAGCTTTCTTT. The chain is built from TRBV28 and TRBJ1-1; possible D gene TRBD1, 5 bases. From germline, CDR1 is MDHEN and CDR2 SYDVKM. The CDR3 totals 15 residues. V lost 2 bases, J lost 0 bases, and 10 bases lay in between. The full variable domain, rest sourced from reference TRBV28 and TRBJ1-1, is DVKVTQSSRYLVKRTGEKVFLECVQDMDHENMFWYRQDPGLGLRLIYFSYDVKMKEKGDIPEGYSVSREKKERFSLILESASTNQTSMYLCASSLQTALNTEAFFGQGTRLTVV.

The chain joins TRBV19 to TRBJ1-4; unclear D gene. CDR1 and CDR2 (germline): LNHDA, SQIVND (reference sequence). The V end lost 6 bases, the J end lost 0 bases, and 14 bases lay between the germline ends. CDR3 size: 16 residues. Here the CDR3 reads CASSRGGGSTNEKLFF. For the CDR3, the DNA is TGTGCCAGTAGCCGCGGAGGCGGCTCAACTAATGAAAAACTGTTTTTT.

The rearrangement uses TRBV12-3 or TRBV12-4 and TRBJ2-3; no reliable D call. This CDR3 contains 12 residues. V shed 6 bases and J shed 4 bases, with 8 bases lying between them. CDR3 nucleotides: TGTGCCAGCAGCTTGTTTGCAGATACGCAGTATTTT. It specifies CASSLFADTQYF.

This clone has more than one count but fewer than ten. In the same sample, other DNA sequences code for this CDR3. The chain joins TRBV3-1 (or the pseudogene TRBV3-2) to TRBJ1-5, with TRBD1 matching 11 bases. This CDR3 comprises 15 residues. Germline V gene data show CDR1 as LGHDT and CDR2 as YNNKEL (reference sequence). Trimming at V came to 3 bases and at J to 6 bases, leaving 4 bases not matched to a gene. CDR3 loop: CASSQGQGGSQPQHF. Written as DNA, the CDR3 is TGTGCCAGCAGCCAGGGACAGGGGGGGAGTCAGCCCCAGCATTTT.

The count of this clone is one. The CDR3 loop reads CASSSGTGYGYGYTF. In nucleotides, the CDR3 is TGTGCCAGCAGCTCGGGGACAGGGTACGGCTATGGCTACACCTTC. This chain links TRBV7-8 with TRBJ1-2; 9 nucleotides agree with TRBD1. This CDR3 region has 15 residues. From germline, CDR1 is SGHVS and CDR2 FQNEAQ. The V and J ends lost 4 bases and 4 bases, in that order; junction bases with no gene match: 7. Full variable domain (remainder filled in from reference TRBV7-8 and TRBJ1-2): GAGVSQSPRYKVAKRGQDVALRCDPISGHVSLFWYQQALGQGPEFLTYFQNEAQLDKSGLPSDRFFAERPEGSVSTLKIQRTQQEDSAVYLCASSSGTGYGYGYTFGSGTRLTVV.

The chain is built from TRBV27 and TRBJ1-2, with D possibly matching TRBD1 (5 bases). Per germline, CDR1 MNHEY and CDR2 SMNVEV (reference sequence). Deletions cut 6 bases from V and 6 bases from J, with 17 bases between. CDR3 size: 14 residues. The CDR3: CASSPTVTWDGYTF. In DNA, the CDR3 is TGTGCCAGCAGCCCGACAGTTACATGGGATGGCTACACCTTC.

This chain links TRBV2 with TRBJ2-3; D not resolved. The ends were cut back, 6 bases at V and 1 base at J, with 14 bases in the middle. The germline V gene encodes CDR1 SNHLY and CDR2 FYNNEI. The CDR3 is made up of 15 amino acids. The CDR3 sequence is CASSRLGLGTDTQYF. Written as DNA, the CDR3 is TGTGCCAGCAGCAGACTCGGCCTCGGCACAGATACGCAGTATTTT.

This chain links TRBV9 with TRBJ2-1, with TRBD2 identical over 8 bases. This CDR3 contains 17 residues. Germline trimming cut 0 bases from V and 3 bases from J; bases unmatched to any gene: 8. Germline V lookup: CDR1 SGDLS, CDR2 YYNGEE. The CDR3: CASSVAGSGTGYNEQFF. The CDR3 DNA is TGTGCCAGCAGCGTAGCTGGTAGCGGGACTGGCTACAATGAGCAGTTCTTC. Filled out from reference TRBV9 and TRBJ2-1, the complete variable domain reads DSGVTQTPKHLITATGQRVTLRCSPRSGDLSVYWYQQSLDQGLQFLIQYYNGEERAKGNILERFSAQQFPDLHSELNLSSLELGDSALYFCASSVAGSGTGYNEQFFGPGTRLTVL.

The chain has TRBV18 and TRBJ2-3; the D gene is possibly TRBD1 (5 bases). V was clipped by 3 bases and J by 2 bases, with 12 bases between them. Per germline, CDR1 KGHSH and CDR2 LQKENI. The CDR3 covers 15 residues. CDR3 protein: CASSPGAGNTDTQYF. CDR3 in DNA: TGTGCCAGCTCACCTGGGGCCGGAAACACAGATACGCAGTATTTT.

The chain uses TRBV7-8 and TRBJ2-1; 13 bases agree with TRBD2. Germline V gene sequence: CDR1 SGHVS, CDR2 FQNEAQ. The trim removed 5 bases at V and 7 bases at J, leaving 8 bases unmatched. The CDR3 spans 16 residues. The CDR3 reads CASSLLAGGPLNEQFF. The CDR3 coding sequence is TGTGCCAGCAGCCTACTAGCGGGGGGGCCACTTAATGAGCAGTTCTTC.

The chain is built from TRBV12-3 or TRBV12-4 and TRBJ1-1; TRBD1 agrees at 8 bases. V was clipped by 4 bases and J by 6 bases; unmatched bases: 1. The CDR3 extends over 12 amino acids. The CDR3 nucleotides read TGTGCCAGCAGTTACAGGGGGGCTGAAGCTTTCTTT. It is translated as CASSYRGAEAFF.

The gene calls are TRBV2 and TRBJ1-4; D possibly corresponds to TRBD1 (6 bases). V lost 6 bases to trimming and J lost 0 bases, with 17 bases between them. Germline-derived CDR1 and CDR2 are SNHLY and FYNNEI. This CDR3 comprises 17 residues. CDR3 bases: TGTGCCAGCAGCGAAACAGGGATTATTACAACTAATGAAAAACTGTTTTTT. The encoded protein is CASSETGIITTNEKLFF.

This clone was detected only once. The rearrangement links TRBV6-5 to TRBJ1-6, with TRBD1 matching 8 bases. The CDR3 contains 15 residues. The germline V gene has CDR1 MNHEY and CDR2 SVGAGI. V was clipped by 5 bases and J by 7 bases; unmatched bases: 7. The CDR3 nucleotides are TGTGCCAGCAGTAACGACAGGGGTGGCAATTCACCCCTCCACTTT. It is translated as CASSNDRGGNSPLHF.

The V gene is TRBV29-1, the J gene TRBJ1-2, with D tentatively TRBD1 (5 bases). Per the germline V gene, CDR1 is SQVTM and CDR2 is ANQGSEA. The CDR3 totals 11 residues. The V and J ends lost 4 bases and 8 bases respectively, with 11 bases between them. The CDR3 bases are TGCAGCGTTGCGGGGGTGGCAGGCTACACCTTC. Protein: CSVAGVAGYTF.